The 10 T cell receptor beta chains reported below all come from one sample, sequenced in a study of T cells after yellow fever vaccination. In TCRdb, the 5' RACE reads were re-called with MiXCR into one record per CDR3 protein. The sample lists fewer than 450,000 distinct CDR3 sequences, roughly 8.4% occurring once. The sample in question was PBMCs, obtained about 41 days after the first yellow fever vaccination. The receptors derive from a man between 18 and 35 years old who received the YFV17D yellow fever vaccine.

The chain carries TRBV13 and TRBJ2-5; D tentatively reads TRBD1 or TRBD2 (6 bases each). Germline V gene sequence: CDR1 PRHDT, CDR2 FYEKMQ (reference sequence). This CDR3 spans 15 amino acids. V shed 5 bases and J shed 1 base, with 14 bases lying between them. The CDR3 DNA follows: TGTGCCAGCAGCAGAGGAGGGGGAATCCAAGAGACCCAGTACTTC. Translation: CASSRGGGIQETQYF.

This clonotype was counted only a few times. CDR3 residues: CASTGAGTEAFF. The CDR3 nucleotides are TGTGCCAGCACCGGGGCAGGCACTGAAGCTTTCTTT. The chain carries TRBV25-1 and TRBJ1-1, with a weak D call TRBD1 (5 bases). CDR3 length: 12 residues. CDR1 is MGHDK, CDR2 SYGVNS, per germline. V lost 7 bases, J lost 4 bases, and 10 bases lay in between.

This clonotype was found many times. The rearrangement joins TRBV20-1 to TRBJ1-6; 8 nucleotides match TRBD1. With 3 bases clipped from V and 4 bases from J, the junction kept 5 bases outside the gene matches. The CDR3 totals 15 residues. From germline, CDR1 is DFQATT and CDR2 SNEGSKA (reference sequence). Written as DNA, the CDR3 is TGCAGTGCTAGGGGGACAGGTGGATATAATTCACCCCTCCACTTT. This gives the protein CSARGTGGYNSPLHF.

This clonotype was counted only a few times. As DNA, the CDR3 is TGCGCCAGCAGCCAAGAGGAGGGGGGGCTAAATACGCAGTATTTT. The encoded protein is CASSQEEGGLNTQYF. The chain has TRBV4-1 and TRBJ2-3, with D perhaps matching TRBD2 (7 bases). This CDR3 region has 15 residues. The germline V gene has CDR1 MGHRA and CDR2 YSYEKL. V was shortened by 0 bases and J by 7 bases, with 14 bases between the two germline ends.

The table lists this clonotype with many counts. The chain is built from TRBV15 and TRBJ2-3, with TRBD2 as a possible D gene (6 bases). V gave up 3 bases and J gave up 2 bases, with 15 bases separating them. The CDR3 runs to 16 residues. The germline V gene has CDR1 LNHNV and CDR2 YYDKDF (reference sequence). The CDR3: CATSSSGGQLTDTQYF. The DNA of the CDR3 is TGTGCCACCAGCAGCTCTGGAGGGCAGCTCACAGATACGCAGTATTTT.

Details on this clonotype: One junction end disagrees with the germline gene, perhaps due to a read error. V usage is TRBV4-3 and J usage is TRBJ2-2, with 11 bases aligning to TRBD2. This CDR3 comprises 18 residues. The V gene's germline CDR1 is LGHNA and CDR2 YSLEER. This CDR3 is CASSQALSGGVNTEELFF. The CDR3 nucleotides are TGCGCCAGCAGCCAGGCCCTTAGCGGGGGGGTGAACACCGAGGAGCTGTTTTTT.

The chain recombines TRBV5-1 with TRBJ1-1, with 9 bases identical to TRBD1. V lost 3 bases, J lost 1 base, and 7 bases stayed unmatched. The CDR3 is 16 residues long. Germline V lookup: CDR1 SGHRS, CDR2 YFSETQ. Written as DNA, the CDR3 is TGCGCCAGCAGCTACCCGGGACAGGGAGCGAACACTGAAGCTTTCTTT. As protein: CASSYPGQGANTEAFF.

This clonotype was counted a few times. The chain couples TRBV7-9 to TRBJ2-2, with D unclear. V dropped 7 bases and J dropped 1 base, with 7 bases sitting between them. The CDR3 is made up of 13 amino acids. Germline CDR1 is SEHNR and CDR2 is FQNEAQ (reference sequence). CDR3 nucleotides: TGTGCCAGCACCTGGGGGAACACCGGGGAGCTGTTTTTT. Protein: CASTWGNTGELFF.

Only a few counts were recorded for this clonotype. The chain joins TRBV4-3 to TRBJ2-5; D not certain. The CDR3 spans 16 residues. CDR1 is LGHNA, CDR2 YSLEER, per germline. Trimming shortened V by 1 base and J by 5 bases, and 17 bases separated the two germline ends. This CDR3 reads CASSQGPRGRRETQYF. CDR3 bases: TGCGCCAGCAGCCAAGGCCCCCGTGGCCGTAGGGAGACCCAGTACTTC.

The genes are TRBV5-1 and TRBJ2-1; TRBD2 might be the D (6 bases). Germline V gene sequence: CDR1 SGHRS, CDR2 YFSETQ. Trimming took 9 bases from V and 1 from J, leaving 17 bases between them. There are 15 residues in the CDR3. CDR3 region: CATEPGLASYNEQFF. The CDR3 bases are TGCGCCACAGAACCGGGACTCGCGTCCTACAATGAGCAGTTCTTC.